This T cell receptor (beta chain) appears in the sequencing data of a study of T cells in Graves' hyperthyroidism and ophthalmopathy. A patient was excluded if there was uncontrolled infection, other autoimmune disease, pregnancy or lactation. The source material, RNA transcripts, was used to amplify TCR beta CDR3 regions. A set of HTBI primers served as the primers for a first-round RT-PCR of the TCR CDR3. Each CDR3 protein is one row after TCRdb ran MiXCR on the multiplex PCR reads. Of about 620,000 distinct CDR3 sequences in the sample, 15% to 20% were seen once. The sequenced sample consisted of blood. This receptor was obtained from a woman in her thirties with Graves' hyperthyroidism.

CDR3: CASSVGGAGGDTQYF. The CDR3, as DNA: TGTGCCAGCAGCGTAGGTGGTGCGGGAGGAGATACGCAGTATTTT. This chain joins TRBV9 and TRBJ2-3, with 8 nucleotides matching TRBD2. CDR3 length: 15 residues. V lost 0 bases, J lost 5 bases, and 5 bases stayed unmatched. Germline values: CDR1 SGDLS, CDR2 YYNGEE.